This record covers a single T cell receptor beta chain. Its cognate antigen is unknown. The data derive from a study of cytomegalovirus exposure and HLA in healthy donors. General study points: Accounts indicate the classifier identified cytomegalovirus status with strong specificity and sensitivity. The study flagged some 170 TCR beta chains as cytomegalovirus-associated. In an earlier analysis, in some 540 donors, most V segments appeared productive either ~87% or ~30% of the time.

PCR used 60 Vbeta primers and 13 Jbeta primers. Authors' processing steps: The count from a later analysis was about 80 million unique TCR beta chains, around 11 million of them shared. The protocol was immunoSEQ multiplex PCR, while the TCRdb copy is restricted to in-frame clones and leaves out a portion. V and J calls and clone size are given by that table; D and trimming were obtained from the DNA. This sample has hundreds of thousands of clones; approximately 90% occur once, and the top ten carry 0.9% to 1.1%. This CDR3 comprises 15 residues. CDR1 and CDR2 from the germline V gene are LGHNA and YNFKEQ. V lost 0 bases and J lost 1, with 8 bases in between.

Material: PBMCs. The genes are TRBV4-2 and TRBJ2-3; D might be TRBD2 (5 bases). The sequence came from a woman between 18 and 29 years old in good health and CMV-seronegative. The CDR3 region has the DNA TGTGCCAGCAGCCAAGACGGGGTAGGCACAGATACGCAGTATTTT. This codes for CASSQDGVGTDTQYF.